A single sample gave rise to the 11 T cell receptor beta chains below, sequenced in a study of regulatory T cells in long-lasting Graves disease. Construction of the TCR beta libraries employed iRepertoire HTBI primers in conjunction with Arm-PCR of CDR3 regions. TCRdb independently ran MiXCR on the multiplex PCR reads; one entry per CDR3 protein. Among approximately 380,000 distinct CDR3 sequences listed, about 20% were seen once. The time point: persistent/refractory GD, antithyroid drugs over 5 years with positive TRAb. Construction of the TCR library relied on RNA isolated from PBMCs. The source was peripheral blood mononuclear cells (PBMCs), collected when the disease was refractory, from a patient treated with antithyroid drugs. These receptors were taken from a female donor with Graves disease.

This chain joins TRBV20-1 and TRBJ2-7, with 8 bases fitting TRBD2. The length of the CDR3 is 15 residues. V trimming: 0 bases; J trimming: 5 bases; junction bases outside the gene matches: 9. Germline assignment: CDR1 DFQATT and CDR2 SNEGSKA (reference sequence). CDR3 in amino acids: CSARDRGLVVHEQYF. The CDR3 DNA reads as TGCAGTGCTAGAGATCGGGGACTAGTGGTCCACGAGCAGTACTTC.

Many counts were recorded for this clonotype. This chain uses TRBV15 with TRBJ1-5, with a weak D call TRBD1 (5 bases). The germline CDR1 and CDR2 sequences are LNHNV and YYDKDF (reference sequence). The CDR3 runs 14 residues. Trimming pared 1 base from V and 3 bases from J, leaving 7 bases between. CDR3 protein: CATSRGQNNQPQHF. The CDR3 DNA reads TGTGCCACCAGCAGAGGACAGAACAATCAGCCCCAGCATTTT.

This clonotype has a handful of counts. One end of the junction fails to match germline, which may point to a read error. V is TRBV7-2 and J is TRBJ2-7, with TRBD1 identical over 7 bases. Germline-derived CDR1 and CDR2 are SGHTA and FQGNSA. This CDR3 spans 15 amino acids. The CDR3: CASSLDRDSAYEQCF. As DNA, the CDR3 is TGTGCCAGCAGCTTAGACCGGGACAGTGCCTACGAGCAGTGCTTC.

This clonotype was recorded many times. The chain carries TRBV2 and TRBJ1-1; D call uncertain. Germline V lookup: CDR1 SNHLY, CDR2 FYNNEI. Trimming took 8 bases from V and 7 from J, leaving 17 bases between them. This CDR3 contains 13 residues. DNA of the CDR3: TGTGCCAGCTCCAAAGCGTCCCCCTATGAAGCTTTCTTT. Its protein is CASSKASPYEAFF.

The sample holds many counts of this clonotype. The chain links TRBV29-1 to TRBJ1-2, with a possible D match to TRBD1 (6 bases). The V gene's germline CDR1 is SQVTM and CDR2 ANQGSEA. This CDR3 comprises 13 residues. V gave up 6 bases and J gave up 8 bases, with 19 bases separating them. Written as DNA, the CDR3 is TGCAGCGTACCCAGCGGACAGAAAGGAGGCTACACCTTC. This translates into CSVPSGQKGGYTF.

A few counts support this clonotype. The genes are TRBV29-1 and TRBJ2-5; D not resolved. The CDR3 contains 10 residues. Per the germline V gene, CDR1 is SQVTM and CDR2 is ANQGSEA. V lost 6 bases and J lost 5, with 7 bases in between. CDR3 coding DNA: TGCAGCGTCCTAGGGGAGACCCAGTACTTC. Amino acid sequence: CSVLGETQYF. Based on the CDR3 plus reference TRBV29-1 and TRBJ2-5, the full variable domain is SAVISQKPSRDICQRGTSLTIQCQVDSQVTMMFWYRQQPGQSLTLIATANQGSEATYESGFVIDKFPISRPNLTFSTLTVSNMSPEDSSIYLCSVLGETQYFGPGTRLLVL.

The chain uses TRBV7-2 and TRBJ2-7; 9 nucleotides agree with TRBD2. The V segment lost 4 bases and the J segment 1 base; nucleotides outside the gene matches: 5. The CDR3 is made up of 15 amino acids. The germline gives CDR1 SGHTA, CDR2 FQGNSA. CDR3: CASSSTSGISYEQYF. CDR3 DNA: TGTGCCAGCAGCTCGACTAGCGGAATATCCTACGAGCAGTACTTC.

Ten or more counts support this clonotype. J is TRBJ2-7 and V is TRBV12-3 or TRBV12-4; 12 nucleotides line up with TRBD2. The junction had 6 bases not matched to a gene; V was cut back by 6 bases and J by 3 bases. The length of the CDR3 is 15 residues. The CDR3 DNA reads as TGTGCCAGCAGCCCTGGACTAGCGGGGATCTACGAGCAGTACTTC. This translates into CASSPGLAGIYEQYF.

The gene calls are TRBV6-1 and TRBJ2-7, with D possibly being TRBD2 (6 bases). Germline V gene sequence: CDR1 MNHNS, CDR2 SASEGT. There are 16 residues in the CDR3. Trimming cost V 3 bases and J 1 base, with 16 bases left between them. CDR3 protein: CASSDHGSRRSYEQYF. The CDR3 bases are TGTGCCAGCAGTGACCACGGGAGTAGGAGGTCCTACGAGCAGTACTTC.

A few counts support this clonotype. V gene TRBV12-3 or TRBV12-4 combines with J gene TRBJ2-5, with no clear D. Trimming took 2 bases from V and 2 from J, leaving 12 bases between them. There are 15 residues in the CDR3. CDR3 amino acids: CASSLRRVGQETQYF. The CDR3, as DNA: TGTGCCAGCAGTTTACGAAGGGTTGGGCAAGAGACCCAGTACTTC.

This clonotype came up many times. The CDR3 DNA reads as TGTGCCAGCAGTTTTGGGGTTATAGGGGAGCTGTTTTTT. Translation: CASSFGVIGELFF. This chain joins TRBV28 and TRBJ2-2; D not certain. The CDR3 totals 13 residues. V dropped 3 bases and J dropped 8 bases, with 10 bases sitting between them. Germline V CDR1 and CDR2: MDHEN, SYDVKM.